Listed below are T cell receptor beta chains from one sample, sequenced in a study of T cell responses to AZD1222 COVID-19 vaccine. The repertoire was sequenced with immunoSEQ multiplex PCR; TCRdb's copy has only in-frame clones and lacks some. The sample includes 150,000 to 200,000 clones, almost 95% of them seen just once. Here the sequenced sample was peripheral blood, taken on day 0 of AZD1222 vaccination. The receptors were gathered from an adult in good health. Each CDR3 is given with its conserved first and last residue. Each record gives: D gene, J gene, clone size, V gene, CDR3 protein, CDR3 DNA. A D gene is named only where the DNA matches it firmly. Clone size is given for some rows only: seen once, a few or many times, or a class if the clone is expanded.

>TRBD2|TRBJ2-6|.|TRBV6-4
CASSDSAGSGANVLTF
TGTGCCAGCAGTGACTCAGCGGGATCTGGGGCCAACGTCCTGACTTTC
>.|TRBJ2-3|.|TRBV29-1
CSVVTVRSTDTQYF
TGCAGCGTTGTTACGGTCCGGTCCACAGATACGCAGTATTTT
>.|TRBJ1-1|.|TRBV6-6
CASSYSYMDTEAFF
TGTGCCAGCAGTTACTCTTACATGGACACTGAAGCTTTCTTT
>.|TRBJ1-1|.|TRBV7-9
CASSLVSTGEAFF
TGTGCCAGCAGCTTAGTCTCGACTGGAGAAGCTTTCTTT
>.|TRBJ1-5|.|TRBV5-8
CASSLVVDYQVGQPQHF
TGTGCCAGCAGCTTGGTGGTGGATTATCAAGTAGGACAGCCCCAGCATTTT
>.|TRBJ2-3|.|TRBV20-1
CSGGLTDTQYF
TGCAGTGGGGGGCTCACAGATACGCAGTATTTT
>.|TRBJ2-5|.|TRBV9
CASSVAWDSGETQYF
TGTGCCAGCAGCGTAGCTTGGGACTCAGGGGAGACCCAGTACTTC
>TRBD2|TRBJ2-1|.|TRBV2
CASSLAGSSYNEQFF
TGTGCCAGCAGTTTAGCGGGAAGCTCCTACAATGAGCAGTTCTTC
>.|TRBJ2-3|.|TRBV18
CASSPETFLTDTQYF
TGTGCCAGCTCACCAGAGACATTTCTCACAGATACGCAGTATTTT
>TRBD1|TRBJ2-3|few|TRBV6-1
CASSEGTGGTDTQYF
TGTGCCAGCAGTGAAGGGACAGGGGGCACAGATACGCAGTATTTT
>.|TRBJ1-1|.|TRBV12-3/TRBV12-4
CASTLQAGEAFF
TGTGCCAGCACCCTCCAGGCCGGTGAAGCTTTCTTT